The clone carrying this T cell receptor beta chain was seen at least ten times. Antigen: not known. The record originates from a study of T-cell reconstitution after alpha-beta-depleted transplantation in children. Study-wide results and caveats: At the one-year point after transplant, T-cell counts and TCRbeta diversity were found to come mostly from T cells that had been newly produced. Reported findings indicate that, about two months after transplant, alpha-beta T cells came from several hundred expanded clones, which were derived from non-depleted graft cells. From surviving recipient T cells and thymic progenitors came the high day-60 TCRbeta diversity observed in some patients.

TCRbeta library preparation incorporated unique molecular identifiers. A single record per CDR3 protein comes from TCRdb applying MiXCR to the PCR reads. Among some 110,000 distinct CDR3 sequences, 10% were seen once, and the ten largest hold under 35%. This sequence was found in a boy aged 2-15 years with acute lymphoblastic leukemia, due to receive a stem cell transplant. This sample comprised PBMCs, obtained before TCRalphabeta/CD19-depleted stem cell transplant.

The CDR3 sequence is CASSTSGGNYEQYF. The CDR3, as DNA: TGTGCCAGCAGCACTAGCGGGGGGAACTACGAGCAGTACTTC. The rearrangement links TRBV12-3 or TRBV12-4 to TRBJ2-7; 12 bases fit TRBD2. V lost 6 bases and J lost 3; bases outside the gene matches: 3. This CDR3 contains 14 residues.